A single sample is the source of the 21 T cell receptor beta chains below, sequenced in a study of post-analysis software for immune sequencing data. Study outcomes and limitations: Relative to controls, patients had five TRBV segments at higher frequency, with TRBV5-6, TRBV5-1 and TRBV20-1 among these.

Antigen specificity for these receptors is unknown. Built from TCR beta cDNA, the libraries had unique molecular identifiers in them. TCRdb ran MiXCR on the PCR reads and lists one entry per CDR3 protein. The sample has about 800,000 distinct CDR3 sequences, about 27% seen once. The sequencing sample was made of blood. Receptor source: a girl aged 10 to 17 with multiple sclerosis.

This chain links TRBV19 with TRBJ1-1; 9 nucleotides align to TRBD1. This CDR3 region has 16 residues. The V segment lost 3 bases and the J segment 3 bases; nucleotides outside the gene matches: 8. The germline CDR1 and CDR2 sequences are LNHDA and SQIVND (reference sequence). The CDR3 nucleotides are TGTGCCAGTAGTATGCCAACAGGGGGCTGGGACACTGAAGCTTTCTTT. Translating it yields CASSMPTGGWDTEAFF.

The chain carries TRBV2 and TRBJ2-1; 8 bases align to TRBD1. The length of the CDR3 is 22 residues. V dropped 4 bases and J dropped 4; count of bases not matched to a gene: 27. Germline-derived CDR1 and CDR2 are SNHLY and FYNNEI. The CDR3 DNA follows: TGTGCCAGCAGTGGTCTCCCGAAAGGGGACAGGACCATACCCTCGTCATACAATGAGCAGTTCTTC. This translates into CASSGLPKGDRTIPSSYNEQFF.

This clonotype has only a few counts. This rearrangement joins TRBV4-3 to TRBJ2-2; D is perhaps TRBD2 (5 bases). V was shortened by 4 bases and J by 4 bases, with 19 bases between the two germline ends. Germline values: CDR1 LGHNA, CDR2 YSLEER. This CDR3 has 17 residues. Here the CDR3 reads CASSPGSRASSTGELFF. The CDR3 DNA sequence: TGCGCCAGCAGCCCGGGGTCCCGGGCCTCCTCCACCGGGGAGCTGTTTTTT.

This clonotype has a handful of counts. This chain links TRBV6-5 with TRBJ2-3; 10 bases line up with TRBD2. V lost 2 bases, J lost 0 bases, and 8 bases stayed unmatched. The V gene's germline CDR1 is MNHEY and CDR2 SVGAGI. The CDR3 consists of 18 residues. The DNA for the CDR3 is TGTGCCAGCAGTTACCCCCTAGCGGGGGTCTCTAGCACAGATACGCAGTATTTT. Amino acid sequence: CASSYPLAGVSSTDTQYF.

The V gene is TRBV27, the J gene TRBJ2-1; D is ambiguous. Germline V CDR1 and CDR2: MNHEY, SMNVEV (reference sequence). The CDR3 contains 15 residues. Trimming shortened V by 0 bases and J by 4 bases, and 10 bases separated the two germline ends. CDR3: CASSLSVAGYNEQFF. In DNA, the CDR3 is TGTGCCAGCAGTTTATCGGTGGCAGGTTACAATGAGCAGTTCTTC.

This clonotype was detected a few times. V is TRBV28 and J is TRBJ2-3; D might be TRBD2 (6 bases). This CDR3 has 13 residues. Germline CDR1 MDHEN, CDR2 SYDVKM. V gave up 6 bases and J gave up 9 bases, with 16 bases separating them. In nucleotides, the CDR3 is TGTGCCAGCAGACCGCACAGGACTAACACGCAGTATTTT. Translating gives CASRPHRTNTQYF.

This clonotype appeared a few times. The chain has TRBV20-1 and TRBJ2-1; 10 nucleotides agree with TRBD2. Germline assignment: CDR1 DFQATT and CDR2 SNEGSKA (reference sequence). V was clipped by 3 bases and J by 3 bases; unmatched bases: 2. CDR3 length: 14 residues. The CDR3 sequence is CSASGLAVYNEQFF. As DNA, the CDR3 is TGCAGTGCTAGCGGACTAGCGGTCTACAATGAGCAGTTCTTC.

This clonotype occurred a few times. This chain joins TRBV29-1 and TRBJ1-5, with no clear D. CDR3 length: 10 amino acids. Deletions cut 6 bases from V and 6 bases from J, with 6 bases between. Germline values: CDR1 SQVTM, CDR2 ANQGSEA. The DNA of the CDR3 is TGCAGCGTCGGTATTCAGCCCCAGCATTTT. Protein product: CSVGIQPQHF.

This chain joins TRBV6-2 or TRBV6-3 and TRBJ1-2; no definite D call. V was pared by 2 bases and J by 8 bases, with 9 bases between. The CDR3 consists of 12 residues. The germline CDR1 and CDR2 sequences are MNHEY and SVGEGT. CDR3 sequence (DNA): TGTGCCAGCAGTTACGGAGCTCTGGGCTACACCTTC. It specifies CASSYGALGYTF.

The chain links TRBV6-1 to TRBJ1-6, with D perhaps TRBD1 (6 bases). Trimming shortened V by 4 bases and J by 7 bases, and 11 bases separated the two germline ends. The V gene's germline CDR1 is MNHNS and CDR2 SASEGT. This CDR3 contains 14 residues. CDR3 DNA sequence: TGTGCCAGCAGTGGGGACACCGAGAATTCACCCCTCCACTTT. This translates into CASSGDTENSPLHF.

There are a few counts of this clonotype. The gene calls are TRBV6-5 and TRBJ2-1; D is perhaps TRBD1 (6 bases). Between the trimmed V and J ends, which lost 3 bases and 7 bases, there was a span of 28 bases. This CDR3 region has 19 residues. The germline CDR1 and CDR2 sequences are MNHEY and SVGAGI. CDR3 nucleotides: TGTGCCAGCAGTTATCGTACAGGGTTTATGTCTCGTTTTGGGAATGAGCAGTTCTTC. This codes for CASSYRTGFMSRFGNEQFF.

This clonotype has ten or more counts. The CDR3 spells CASSEAGSGRWTDTQYF. Here the CDR3 DNA reads TGCGCCAGCAGTGAGGCGGGAAGCGGGAGATGGACAGATACGCAGTATTTT. The V and J genes are TRBV10-2 and TRBJ2-3; 8 positions agree with TRBD2. The germline V gene has CDR1 WSHSY and CDR2 SAAADI. The V segment lost 2 bases and the J segment 3 bases; nucleotides outside the gene matches: 10. CDR3 length: 17 amino acids.

The chain has TRBV5-6 and TRBJ1-1, with a tentative D call TRBD1 (6 bases). The CDR3 is 12 amino acids. V lost 1 base, J lost 8 bases, and 9 bases lay in between. Germline V lookup: CDR1 SGHDT, CDR2 YYEEEE. DNA of the CDR3: TGTGCCAGCAGCTTGTGGACAGCCGAAGCTTTCTTT. Its protein is CASSLWTAEAFF. Complete variable domain (other parts from reference TRBV5-6 and TRBJ1-1): DAGVTQSPTHLIKTRGQQVTLRCSPKSGHDTVSWYQQALGQGPQFIFQYYEEEERQRGNFPDRFSGHQFPNYSSELNVNALLLGDSALYLCASSLWTAEAFFGQGTRLTVV.

The chain uses TRBV4-3 and TRBJ2-2; D unresolved. CDR1 is LGHNA, CDR2 YSLEER, per germline. There are 14 residues in the CDR3. V was cut by 2 bases and J by 4 bases, with 8 bases left in between. CDR3 coding DNA: TGCGCCAGCAGCCAAAACCCCTCCACCGGGGAGCTGTTTTTT. Translation: CASSQNPSTGELFF.

The rearrangement uses TRBV5-1 and TRBJ2-7, with a weak D call TRBD1 (6 bases). V gave up 2 bases and J gave up 2 bases, with 14 bases separating them. The CDR3 loop spans 15 amino acids. Germline V CDR1 and CDR2: SGHRS, YFSETQ. CDR3 nucleotides: TGCGCCAGCAGCTTCGAGACAGGATTGGCCTACGAGCAGTACTTC. Its translation is CASSFETGLAYEQYF. Combining the CDR3 with reference TRBV5-1 and TRBJ2-7 gives the whole variable domain KAGVTQTPRYLIKTRGQQVTLSCSPISGHRSVSWYQQTPGQGLQFLFEYFSETQRNKGNFPGRFSGRQFSNSRSEMNVSTLELGDSALYLCASSFETGLAYEQYFGPGTRLTVT.

The chain recombines TRBV4-1 with TRBJ2-3, with D perhaps TRBD1 or TRBD2 (6 bases each). V lost 2 bases, J lost 3 bases, and 18 bases lay in between. CDR3 length equals 17 residues. CDR1 and CDR2 (germline): MGHRA, YSYEKL. The CDR3 loop reads CASSQKGGARPTDTQYF. The CDR3 DNA reads as TGCGCCAGCAGCCAAAAGGGGGGCGCAAGGCCGACAGATACGCAGTATTTT.

Details on this clonotype: This clone may be a read error of a much larger clone one base away. The V call is TRBV7-2, the J call TRBJ2-7; D may be TRBD1 or TRBD2 (5 bases each). Matching the DNA end better, TRBJ2-5 makes the J call doubtful. This CDR3 comprises 12 residues. Germline CDR1 is SGHTA and CDR2 is FQGNSA. CDR3 sequence (DNA): TGTGCCAGCAGCTTCTGGGGGGAGACCCAGTACTTC. Translating it yields CASSFWGETQYF.

The chain links TRBV7-9 to TRBJ1-2, with 8 bases that match TRBD1. The CDR3 loop spans 14 amino acids. Losses at the gene ends were 6 bases for V and 7 bases for J; bases not matched to a gene: 10. CDR1 and CDR2 (germline): SEHNR, FQNEAQ (reference sequence). The CDR3 sequence: CASSKIQGDAGYTF. In DNA form, the CDR3 reads TGTGCCAGCAGTAAGATACAGGGGGATGCTGGCTACACCTTC.

The CDR3 here is CASSLVVPGTQYF. CDR3 DNA sequence: TGTGCCAGCAGCTTAGTTGTCCCAGGGACCCAGTACTTC. V usage is TRBV7-2 and J usage is TRBJ2-5, with D unclear. The CDR3 contains 13 residues. Germline V CDR1 and CDR2: SGHTA, FQGNSA. The V and J ends lost 1 base and 7 bases respectively, with 10 bases between them.

This rearrangement joins TRBV4-3 to TRBJ2-7; D is perhaps TRBD2 (5 bases). V was clipped by 0 bases and J by 7 bases, with 13 bases between them. The CDR3 sequence is 14 residues long. Germline CDR1 LGHNA, CDR2 YSLEER. The CDR3 DNA sequence: TGCGCCAGCAGCCAAGAATGGCGGGCTGGGGAGCAGTACTTC. This translates into CASSQEWRAGEQYF.

The V gene is TRBV5-1, the J gene TRBJ2-1, with 7 bases lining up with TRBD1. Per the germline V gene, CDR1 is SGHRS and CDR2 is YFSETQ. The CDR3 contains 18 residues. With V trimmed by 0 bases and J by 8 bases, 17 bases remained unmatched. The CDR3 here is CASSLEPREVGGRYEQFF. DNA of the CDR3: TGCGCCAGCAGCTTGGAGCCTCGTGAGGTAGGGGGCAGGTATGAGCAGTTCTTC.